This T cell receptor (beta chain) was observed in a study of cytomegalovirus exposure and HLA in healthy donors (dated by TCRdb to the late 2010s). With regard to the full study: An earlier analysis of roughly 500 of the donors reported more than 250 Gb of sequence data and some 120 million unique TCR beta sequences from roughly 180 million T cells. An early release that covered around 590 HLA-typed donors contained approximately 290 gigabases of sequencing data and approximately 85 million unique TCR sequences. The genetic ancestry cluster associated with self-reported Caucasian donors included 81% of the 300 to 450 genotyped donors. The study aimed to test whether signatures of past pathogen exposure could be identified by cataloging public T cell receptors. The T cell repertoires of about 700 subjects were profiled by immunosequencing and related to cytomegalovirus serostatus. Besides the first cohort of 666 subjects, a separate validation cohort made up of 120 different subjects was used. To predict cytomegalovirus infection status, the study brought together high-throughput TCR immunosequencing, statistical association of individual TCRs with disease status, and machine learning. A later analysis re-examined previously published TCR beta repertoires from just over 650 donors and added high-resolution HLA genotyping to investigate patterns of TCR occurrence. In the later analysis, no new phenotypic data were used to find candidate immune exposures; instead, reliance was placed on TCR beta sequences and their occurrence across donors. To decide whether each TCR beta V gene segment behaved as functional or pseudogenic, an earlier analysis of some 540 of the donors relied on high-throughput TCR beta sequencing. Donor age, sex, ethnicity and CMV serostatus were compiled alongside the repertoire data. A later genetic analysis used genome-wide SNP genotypes for about 60% of the roughly 670 donors, treating that subset as a discovery cohort. All discovery cohort repertoires had been generated using a single sequencing platform. Both class I and class II loci were covered by HLA typing, at four-digit resolution. Typing coverage varied by locus: about 620-640 donors for A, B, C, DRB1 and DQB1; under 550 for DQA1; 600 to 610 for DPA1; some 470 for DPB1. Roughly 5 DR-DQ haplotypes were handled as single units for association and clustering because linkage in the cohort was strong. Among 300 to 500 genotyped donors of the cohort, an average of approximately 240,000 unique TCR beta nucleotide sequences was sequenced per donor, of which approximately 18% were non-productive. What the research found in general, with its limitations: In both the original and validation cohorts, the classifier was reported to diagnose cytomegalovirus status with high specificity and sensitivity. A total of 150 or so TCR beta chains were listed by the study as associated with cytomegalovirus. Because some donors lacked HLA typing at each locus, the association tests relied only on the typed subset. This cohort had only TCR beta chains sequenced, and the lack of alpha or paired-chain data limited which features could be detected. Broadly in line with IMGT annotations, most TCR beta V segments showed up in productive rearrangements about 87% or about 30% of the time in an earlier analysis of about 500 of the donors. Correlated functional status among segregating V segments might reflect linkage disequilibrium, but an unknown experimental factor could not be ruled out. Strong co-occurrence of HLA alleles, especially DR and DQ, made assigning TCR associations to individual alleles difficult. Most TCR sequences were observed very rarely across donors, whereas some public TCRs were present in many individuals. In a later analysis, some 18,000 TCR beta sequences were associated with specific HLA alleles at a false discovery rate of 0.05. A later analysis found that most CMV-associated TCR beta chains appeared HLA-restricted, with HLA associations seemingly driven largely by CMV exposure. In vitro tests confirmed that three of the cytomegalovirus-associated TCR beta chains recognize cytomegalovirus antigens. Roughly uniform sequencing depth across donors was assumed in presence/absence analyses, although this assumption may not hold. In a later analysis, TCR association rates were found to vary across HLA loci, with the most associated TCRs seen for DRB1 alleles and the fewest for HLA-C alleles. A further reported finding was that TCR beta sequences accurately predicted the HLA-A and HLA-B alleles for most subjects in the first cohort. The 87-base-pair reads could not distinguish some IMGT-functional V segments, including TRBV6-2 and TRBV6-3, so those segments were excluded. In a later analysis, HLA-associated TCR beta chains showed more clonal expansion and lower generation probabilities than non-associated chains that were equally common. A cluster of highly shared sequence variants was judged likely to represent a technical artifact of the sequencing pipeline. According to a later analysis, parvovirus B19, influenza, CMV and Epstein-Barr virus appeared linked to several top co-occurrence clusters. Because counts were too low, seventeen rarely observed V segments, including chromosome 9 orphons, were excluded from the earlier analysis of a few hundred of the donors. An association between a missense DCLRE1C variant and V-gene and J-gene trimming of TCR beta chains was found in a later genetic analysis and replicated in an independent cohort. According to a later genetic analysis, donors in an Asian-associated ancestry cluster had fewer N-insertions in productive TCRs than the approximately 650-donor mean. CMV serostatus was the only immune exposure information available for the cohort. The authors suggested that the approach could potentially be extended to other disease states and immunological phenotypes.

The cohort was made up of about 670 healthy bone marrow donors. At the time of sampling, every cohort member was nominally healthy, though immune exposures that went unrecorded were likely present. The donor was CMV seropositive and belonged to the group of some 290 seropositive cohort members. Each donor provided a peripheral blood sample, and peripheral blood mononuclear cells were used for TCR beta sequencing. Genomic DNA was extracted from the blood cell samples with the Qiagen DNeasy Blood Extraction Kit. Library prep was done by the immunoSEQ multiplex PCR assay. The multiplex PCR relied on a mix of 60 forward primers for TCR Vbeta segments and 13 reverse primers for TCR Jbeta segments. A multiplex PCR assay on genomic DNA amplified the CDR3 region of rearranged TCR beta genes. The amplified TCR beta libraries were sequenced on the Illumina HiSeq System as 87-base-pair reads. Per the source publication's procedure: A later analysis tallied about 77 million unique TCR beta chains across the 660 or so repertoires, and some 10 million of those chains were shared by two or more donors. Raw reads were error-corrected and collapsed into unique sequences with a nearest-neighbor algorithm that merged closely related sequences to remove PCR and sequencing errors. To assign V, D and J gene segments, CDR3 sequences were aligned to IMGT reference sequences. For a sequence to be retained, at least a six-nucleotide match to both a V gene segment and a J gene segment was required. Rearrangements were classified as productive when the CDR3 lacked stop codons and remained in frame with V and J, and all other rearrangements were classified as non-productive. CDR3 was defined by IMGT convention, running from the second conserved V-encoded cysteine to the conserved J-encoded phenylalanine. In an earlier analysis of around 540 of the donors, sequences lacking an unambiguous match to a single V gene segment were excluded. In an earlier analysis of a few hundred of the donors, V segments were called functional above 56.7% productive rearrangements and were called segregating when the between-donor standard deviation exceeded 5%. A statistical classification framework was built to diagnose cytomegalovirus status from the catalog of TCR beta chain sequences. V and J gene assignment, in a later analysis, came from comparing TCR nucleotide sequences with IMGT/GENE-DB human TR gene sequences. In a later analysis, CDR3 sequences and most-parsimonious VDJ recombination scenarios were assigned using the TCRdist pipeline. In a later analysis, each TCR beta chain was defined by its CDR3 amino acid sequence together with its V-gene family, and reads without a unique V-gene family were excluded. In a later analysis, some 600 highly shared, low-generation-probability nucleotide sequences were removed to address suspected cross-contamination and a sequencing artifact. In a later analysis, a clonal expansion index was calculated for each public chain from normalized within-repertoire ranks of inferred template counts. A later analysis computed generation probabilities with a VDJ recombination model fitted to out-of-frame rearrangements, and checked the results against IGoR. Hypergeometric tests were used in a later analysis to score TCR-TCR, TCR-HLA and TCR-CMV co-occurrence, with a repertoire-size bias correction applied to the TCR pairs. In a later analysis, false discovery rates were estimated by permuting HLA or CMV assignments 20 times. A later analysis grouped co-occurring TCRs with DBSCAN, adding TCRdist sequence similarity when clustering within HLA-allele-positive subsets. Repertoires with fewer than 30,000 or more than 120,000 public chains, plus five repertoires with anomalous nucleotide sharing, were excluded from co-occurrence clustering. TCRdb took this table from immuneACCESS and kept in-frame rearrangements with V and J called. Such tables lack part of the clones; where checked against another copy, unresolved V genes explain under half of the gap, and the rest is unexplained. Clonal size and the V and J genes are those of that table, whereas D and trimming came from the DNA. The sample table lists about 190,000 clones, approximately 80% of them with a count of one. The ten largest clones capture 2.1% of the sample.

Its CDR3 holds 12 amino acids, cysteine through phenylalanine. CDR3 DNA only is kept here, 36 bases in frame from base 1. CDR1 SQVTM and CDR2 ANQGSEA are derived from the germline V gene. Relative to germline, V is 5 bases shorter and J is 6 bases shorter, with 13 bases between their ends. As regards this clone: The antigen it binds to is not known. No base quality information exists; no much larger clone differs at one position.

Sequencing used PBMCs. The chain is encoded by TRBV29-1 joined to TRBJ1-2, with no D gene named confidently. This sequence was found in a young woman in good health and CMV-seropositive. The CDR3 region has the sequence CSVPLVENGYTF. In nucleotides, the sequence is TGCAGCGTTCCCCTGGTGGAGAATGGCTACACCTTC.